The sequence of this T cell receptor beta chain was determined in a study of CD8 T cells in ankylosing spondylitis. CDR1 is SEHNR, CDR2 FQNEAQ, per germline (reference sequence). Between the trimmed V and J ends, which lost 5 bases and 6 bases, there was a span of 21 bases. The CDR3 is 16 residues long. General study findings and limits: In reactive arthritis synovial fluid and blood, some motif variants had been reported before. Disease-linked clones bore a CD8+ phenotype and were relatively rare in peripheral blood. Disease-associated clones were reportedly significantly overrepresented in matched ankylosing spondylitis synovial fluid. Within ankylosing spondylitis blood, a TCR beta motif made up of fewer than ten highly homologous variants appeared to be characteristic.

Comments on this clonotype: Its antigen is not identified.

Using quantitative 5'-RACE with molecular barcodes, the authors made TCR beta libraries. Each CDR3 protein is one row after TCRdb ran MiXCR on the 5' RACE reads. The sample lists fewer than 450,000 distinct CDR3 sequences; about 15% were seen once. The sequencing sample was made of blood, either unsorted or a sorted T cell fraction (not recorded which). This chain uses TRBV7-9 with TRBJ2-3; tentatively, D is TRBD2 (5 bases). This sequence originates from a male donor with ankylosing spondylitis. The DNA of the CDR3 is TGTGCCAGCAGCCCTATGAGCGGCCGAATTGTGGATACGCAGTATTTT. Translating gives CASSPMSGRIVDTQYF.